This is a list of T cell receptor beta chains from one sample in a study of CD8+ T cells in alopecia areata. The method was immunoSEQ multiplex PCR; TCRdb's version includes in-frame clones alone and lacks a portion of them. The repertoire includes roughly 280,000 clones, over 45% of them detected once, and about 0.88% sits in the top ten. The input for sequencing was CD4+ T cells sorted from blood, taken around week 53, from a patient treated with tofacitinib. Source of these receptors: a human donor with alopecia areata. CDR3s include the opening cysteine and the closing phenylalanine or tryptophan. D genes are given only for firm matches.

>TRBD2|TRBJ2-3|TRBV30
CAWSVTSADTQYF
>NA|TRBJ2-7|TRBV2
CASSDGVIYEQYF
>NA|TRBJ2-7|TRBV4-3
CASSQEFRYGEYEQYF
>TRBD1|TRBJ2-1|TRBV29-1
CSPGQGLGEQFF
>TRBD1|TRBJ1-4|TRBV29-1
CSGREGQGGEKLFF
>NA|TRBJ1-2|TRBV5-1
CASSWEPGQRGDYGYTF
>TRBD2|TRBJ2-7|TRBV4-2
CASSQLAGPYEQYF
>TRBD2|TRBJ2-2|TRBV7-8
CASSLALAGALNTGELFF
>NA|TRBJ2-3|TRBV7-2
CASTISADTQYF
>NA|TRBJ1-5|TRBV5-1
CASSLPPGNQPQHF
>NA|TRBJ2-1|TRBV6-5
CASREDTKQFF
>NA|TRBJ2-3|TRBV2
CASSGPRDTQYF
>NA|TRBJ2-7|TRBV29-1
CSVGREREQYF
>TRBD1|TRBJ1-1|TRBV7-8
CASSPRTGGAFF
>NA|TRBJ2-7|TRBV25-1
CASSEAGYSYEQYF
>NA|TRBJ1-1|TRBV4-3
CASSQETSDTKAFF
>TRBD1|TRBJ2-7|TRBV18
CASSPPGQAPYEQYF
>NA|TRBJ1-1|TRBV29-1
CSAAPGQNTEAFF
>TRBD2|TRBJ2-3|TRBV7-9
CASSPQLAGGRGTDTQYF
>NA|TRBJ1-4|TRBV18
CASSPPGHRNEKLFF
>TRBD1|TRBJ1-2|TRBV29-1
CSAETGVGYTF
>TRBD1|TRBJ1-5|TRBV15
CATSLRQGAGQPQHF
>NA|TRBJ2-5|TRBV4-3
CASSQDLLQETQYF
>NA|TRBJ2-1|TRBV29-1
CSVAGERREQFF
>NA|TRBJ2-5|TRBV7-9
CASSSHGGSDETQYF
>NA|TRBJ1-3|TRBV5-6
CASSLWHSGNTIYF
>TRBD1|TRBJ1-4|TRBV29-1
CSVQGATNEKLFF
>NA|TRBJ2-4|TRBV18
CASSPLGQNIQYF
>TRBD1|TRBJ1-1|TRBV30
CAWRQGTEAFF
>NA|TRBJ1-2|TRBV19
CASSSAAYGYTF
>NA|TRBJ1-1|TRBV29-1
CSVVQDRVEAFF